These 26 T cell receptor beta chains share one sample of origin, sequenced in a study of blood T cell repertoires in COVID-19. Data came from immunoSEQ multiplex PCR; TCRdb stores just in-frame clones and leaves some out. The table shows about 120,000 clones, with 80% to 90% occurring only once. The sequenced sample was peripheral blood. The receptors here all came from a man aged 40-50 years with acute or convalescent COVID-19.

This clone occurred a few times. The chain joins TRBV14 to TRBJ2-1; TRBD2 matches 8 bases. The germline gives CDR1 SGHDN, CDR2 FVKESK. CDR3 length: 15 amino acids. After removal of 4 bases from V and 5 bases from J, the junction contained 7 bases not matched to a gene. For the CDR3, the DNA is TGTGCCAGCAGCCGCCCAGCGGGAGTTAACAATGAGCAGTTCTTC. It encodes CASSRPAGVNNEQFF.

The chain carries TRBV6-2 or TRBV6-3 and TRBJ1-2, with D tentatively TRBD1 (6 bases). The CDR3 covers 13 residues. CDR1 is MNHEY and CDR2 is SVGEGT in the germline V gene. The V and J ends lost 5 bases and 6 bases respectively, with 13 bases between them. The CDR3 loop is CASSKTGKDGYTF. The CDR3 bases are TGTGCCAGCAGTAAAACAGGGAAGGATGGCTACACCTTC.

The chain links TRBV5-1 to TRBJ2-1; D perhaps matches TRBD2 (5 bases). The CDR3 loop spans 15 amino acids. V dropped 2 bases and J dropped 4 bases, with 13 bases sitting between them. CDR1 is SGHRS, CDR2 YFSETQ, per germline. The CDR3 DNA reads as TGCGCCAGCAGCTTTGACGGGAACCAGTACAATGAGCAGTTCTTC. This translates into CASSFDGNQYNEQFF.

The chain carries TRBV6-6 and TRBJ1-2; D is undetermined. Germline values: CDR1 MNHNY, CDR2 SVGAGI (reference sequence). The CDR3 totals 16 residues. The germline V and J ends were trimmed by 4 bases and 0 bases, with 15 bases remaining between them. The CDR3 loop is CASSSTYMESNYGYTF. CDR3 sequence (DNA): TGTGCCAGCAGTTCCACCTACATGGAGTCTAACTATGGCTACACCTTC.

The gene calls are TRBV7-8 and TRBJ1-6; 7 bases match TRBD1. Looked up from germline, CDR1 is SGHVS and CDR2 is FQNEAQ. There are 13 residues in the CDR3. The V segment lost 5 bases and the J segment 15 bases; nucleotides outside the gene matches: 10. CDR3 residues: CASSTTQGKILHF. The CDR3 DNA reads as TGTGCCAGCAGCACTACACAGGGGAAGATCCTCCACTTT. The full variable domain, with the rest looked up from reference TRBV7-8 and TRBJ1-6, is GAGVSQSPRYKVAKRGQDVALRCDPISGHVSLFWYQQALGQGPEFLTYFQNEAQLDKSGLPSDRFFAERPEGSVSTLKIQRTQQEDSAVYLCASSTTQGKILHFGNGTRLTVT.

V usage is TRBV19 and J usage is TRBJ1-2; D ambiguous. The CDR3 has 13 amino acids. Trimming took off 2 bases at V and 8 bases at J, with 12 bases between the two ends. CDR1 and CDR2 from the germline V gene are LNHDA and SQIVND (reference sequence). CDR3 region: CASSIMVGDGYTF. DNA for the CDR3: TGTGCCAGTAGTATAATGGTAGGAGACGGCTACACCTTC.

This chain joins TRBV7-6 and TRBJ1-4; the D gene is possibly TRBD1 (5 bases). Germline V CDR1 and CDR2: SGHVS, FNYEAQ. V was pared by 3 bases and J by 0 bases, with 14 bases between. The CDR3 extends over 17 amino acids. The CDR3 nucleotides read TGTGCCAGCAGCTTGGGCTGGGGCGGCCCAACTAATGAAAAACTGTTTTTT. Protein product: CASSLGWGGPTNEKLFF.

The chain links TRBV7-9 to TRBJ1-4; the D gene is possibly TRBD1 (6 bases). Trimming stripped 3 bases from V and 7 bases from J, with 12 bases between. The germline gives CDR1 SEHNR, CDR2 FQNEAQ (reference sequence). This CDR3 spans 14 amino acids. The CDR3 loop reads CASSLGQVSEKLFF. CDR3 nucleotide sequence: TGTGCCAGCAGCTTGGGACAAGTGAGTGAAAAACTGTTTTTT.

The rearrangement links TRBV9 to TRBJ2-1; D possibly corresponds to TRBD2 (6 bases). CDR1 and CDR2 (germline): SGDLS, YYNGEE. There are 17 residues in the CDR3. Trimming pared 0 bases from V and 0 bases from J, leaving 13 bases between. CDR3 sequence: CASSVDPTGDSYNEQFF. The CDR3 region has the DNA TGTGCCAGCAGCGTAGACCCGACGGGAGACTCCTACAATGAGCAGTTCTTC.

The chain combines TRBV27 with TRBJ2-3; D is unclear. Germline CDR1 reads MNHEY; CDR2 reads SMNVEV (reference sequence). The CDR3 consists of 13 residues. V was clipped by 5 bases and J by 2 bases, with 8 bases between them. CDR3 DNA sequence: TGTGCCAGCAGTCTCTATGACACAGATACGCAGTATTTT. It is translated as CASSLYDTDTQYF.

V is TRBV4-3 and J is TRBJ2-2; no reliable D call. Germline V gene sequence: CDR1 LGHNA, CDR2 YSLEER. The CDR3 totals 15 residues. With 0 bases removed from V and 1 base from J, the gap between germline ends came to 6 bases. CDR3 sequence: CASSQDRLNTGELFF. The CDR3, as DNA: TGCGCCAGCAGCCAAGATCGGTTGAACACCGGGGAGCTGTTTTTT.

V and J are TRBV30 and TRBJ1-5; TRBD1 matches 12 bases. V was pared by 3 bases and J by 4 bases, with 4 bases of the junction left unmatched. Germline V lookup: CDR1 GTSNPN, CDR2 SVGIG (reference sequence). The CDR3 covers 15 residues. This chain's CDR3 is CAWSRGQGANQPQHF. The CDR3 DNA follows: TGTGCCTGGAGCCGGGGACAGGGGGCGAATCAGCCCCAGCATTTT.

Details on this clone: The junction departs from germline at one end; a sequencing error may be responsible. This sequence joins TRBV2 and TRBJ1-2; maybe TRBD1 (5 bases). This CDR3 has 14 residues. Germline V gene data show CDR1 as SNHLY and CDR2 as FYNNEI. The CDR3 nucleotides are TGTGCCAGCAGTGTGAGGCAGGGTAACGATGGCTACACCTTC. It is translated as CASSVRQGNDGYTF.

This rearrangement joins TRBV6-2 or TRBV6-3 to TRBJ2-1, with D possibly TRBD1 on 5 matching bases. Looked up from germline, CDR1 is MNHEY and CDR2 is SVGEGT. The CDR3 extends over 14 amino acids. The germline V and J ends were trimmed by 4 bases and 0 bases, with 7 bases remaining between them. The CDR3 spells CASSWGSSYNEQFF. The CDR3 DNA sequence: TGTGCCAGCAGTTGGGGCAGCTCCTACAATGAGCAGTTCTTC.

The chain uses TRBV27 and TRBJ2-1; D possibly corresponds to TRBD2 (5 bases). Between the trimmed V and J ends, which lost 5 bases and 5 bases, there was a span of 16 bases. The CDR3 sequence is 15 residues long. Per germline, CDR1 MNHEY and CDR2 SMNVEV (reference sequence). CDR3 in amino acids: CASSHSAGIHNEQFF. The CDR3 nucleotides are TGTGCCAGCAGTCACAGTGCCGGGATTCACAATGAGCAGTTCTTC.

The chain couples TRBV18 to TRBJ1-2; D ambiguous. CDR1 and CDR2 from the germline V gene are KGHSH and LQKENI. There are 13 residues in the CDR3. With 6 bases removed from V and 4 bases from J, the gap between germline ends came to 12 bases. Here the CDR3 reads CASSSTEGYGYTF. The CDR3 DNA reads as TGTGCCAGCTCCTCCACAGAGGGCTATGGCTACACCTTC.

The CDR3 is CASSIKQGNTEAFF. The CDR3 coding sequence is TGTGCCAGTAGTATTAAACAGGGGAACACTGAAGCTTTCTTT. The gene calls are TRBV19 and TRBJ1-1, with D possibly TRBD1 on 6 matching bases. Germline CDR1 is LNHDA and CDR2 is SQIVND (reference sequence). The CDR3 is 14 amino acids. Trimming took 3 bases from V and 1 from J, leaving 9 bases between them.

This clone has just one count. This sequence joins TRBV5-1 and TRBJ2-7; D might be TRBD1 (6 bases). Trimming took off 3 bases at V and 7 bases at J, with 14 bases between the two ends. The CDR3 has 13 amino acids. Per the germline V gene, CDR1 is SGHRS and CDR2 is YFSETQ. In DNA form, the CDR3 reads TGCGCCAGCAGCTCGACAGGTCCGGGTGAGCAGTACTTC. Residues: CASSSTGPGEQYF.

The chain recombines TRBV5-4 with TRBJ1-1; TRBD1 matches at 7 bases. With V trimmed by 4 bases and J by 1 base, 4 bases remained unmatched. The germline CDR1 and CDR2 sequences are SGHNT and YYREEE (reference sequence). The CDR3 consists of 14 residues. CDR3 amino acids: CASSPGQTNTEAFF. The CDR3 DNA follows: TGTGCCAGCAGCCCGGGACAGACGAACACTGAAGCTTTCTTT.

The DNA for the CDR3 is TGTGCCAGCATGCGATGGTCAGGGGACCCCTACGAGCAGTACTTC. It specifies CASMRWSGDPYEQYF. The chain has TRBV2 and TRBJ2-7, with a possible D match to TRBD1 (6 bases). The CDR3 extends over 15 amino acids. The germline V gene has CDR1 SNHLY and CDR2 FYNNEI. Trimming removed 7 bases at V and 2 bases at J, with 18 bases between.

V and J are TRBV14 and TRBJ1-2, with 10 nucleotides matching TRBD1. V lost 4 bases, J lost 8 bases, and 10 bases stayed unmatched. Germline loops: CDR1 SGHDN, CDR2 FVKESK. The CDR3 runs 15 residues. Written as DNA, the CDR3 is TGTGCCAGCAGCCGGTTGGGACAGGGGACGGACGGCTACACCTTC. This translates into CASSRLGQGTDGYTF.

J is TRBJ2-1 and V is TRBV6-2 or TRBV6-3, with 16 nucleotides matching TRBD2. Unmatched junction bases numbered 5, after V lost 2 bases and J lost 7 bases. Germline V gene lookup returns CDR1 MNHEY and CDR2 SVGEGT. This CDR3 region has 17 residues. Written as DNA, the CDR3 is TGTGCCAGCAGTTACCAAAAGGGACTAGCGGGAGGGAATGAGCAGTTCTTC. Protein product: CASSYQKGLAGGNEQFF.

In its sample, this clone was seen a few times. This chain uses TRBV24-1 with TRBJ2-7; 14 bases map to TRBD2. The CDR3 is made up of 16 amino acids. Germline CDR1 is KGHDR and CDR2 is SFDVKD. Germline trimming cut 5 bases from V and 6 bases from J; bases unmatched to any gene: 8. In DNA form, the CDR3 reads TGTGCCACCAGTGCCCCCGGGACTAGCGGGAGACCCGAGCAGTACTTC. It is translated as CATSAPGTSGRPEQYF.

The V gene is TRBV12-3 or TRBV12-4, the J gene TRBJ2-5; D remains unclear. The CDR3 has 13 residues. With 6 bases removed from V and 4 bases from J, the gap between germline ends came to 12 bases. The CDR3 loop reads CASSGSQRETQYF. The CDR3 DNA is TGTGCCAGCAGCGGGTCCCAACGAGAGACCCAGTACTTC.

The V and J genes are TRBV3-1 (or the pseudogene TRBV3-2) and TRBJ1-5, with D perhaps TRBD1 (5 bases). The CDR3 has 15 amino acids. Per the germline V gene, CDR1 is LGHDT and CDR2 is YNNKEL (reference sequence). V lost 4 bases and J lost 1, with 11 bases in between. The CDR3 coding sequence is TGTGCCAGCAGCCGAGCCGGGGGAAGCAATCAGCCCCAGCATTTT. Its translation: CASSRAGGSNQPQHF.

The chain joins TRBV19 to TRBJ1-5; D gene uncertain. Trimming removed 6 bases from V and 0 bases from J, with 12 bases in between. CDR3 size: 15 residues. Per the germline V gene, CDR1 is LNHDA and CDR2 is SQIVND (reference sequence). The CDR3 DNA reads as TGTGCCAGTAGATCCCTCCGCAGTAGCAATCAGCCCCAGCATTTT. It codes for CASRSLRSSNQPQHF.